This T cell receptor beta chain was observed in a study of T cells after yellow fever vaccination. In germline, CDR1 is MNHEY, CDR2 SMNVEV (reference sequence). This CDR3 has 16 residues. V shed 3 bases, J shed 4 bases, and the junction held 11 bases outside the gene matches. Findings of the study overall: Some clonotypes were seen in both the CD4 and the CD8 compartments. These made up a small share and likely arose from convergent recombination.

In its sample, this clonotype was seen a few times. Its antigen is undetermined. A universal primer site and UMIs were added as TCR cDNA was made by 5'RACE template switching. MiXCR, applied by TCRdb to the 5' RACE reads, yields one record per CDR3 protein. The sample records 500,000 to 550,000 distinct CDR3 sequences, just over 20% being singletons. The chain is built from TRBV27 and TRBJ1-2; 7 bases match TRBD1. This receptor was taken from a man aged 18 to 35 who received the YFV17D yellow fever vaccine. The source material was PBMCs, sampled less than 25 days after the first yellow fever vaccination. The CDR3 DNA sequence: TGTGCCAGCAGTTTGAGGGGAGACAGGGCTTTCTATGGCTACACCTTC. Protein: CASSLRGDRAFYGYTF.